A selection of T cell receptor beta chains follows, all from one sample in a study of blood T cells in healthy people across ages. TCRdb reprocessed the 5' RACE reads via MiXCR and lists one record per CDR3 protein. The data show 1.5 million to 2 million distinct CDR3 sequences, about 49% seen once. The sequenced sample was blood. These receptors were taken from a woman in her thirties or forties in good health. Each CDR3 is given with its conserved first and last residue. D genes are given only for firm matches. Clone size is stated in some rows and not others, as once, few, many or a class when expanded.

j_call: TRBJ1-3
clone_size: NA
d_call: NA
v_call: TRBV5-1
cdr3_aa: CASSLVPGISGNTIYF
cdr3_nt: TGCGCCAGCAGCTTGGTCCCCGGGATCTCTGGAAACACCATATATTTT

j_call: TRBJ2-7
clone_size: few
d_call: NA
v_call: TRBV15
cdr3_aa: CATSRDIGRRSYEQYF
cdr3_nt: TGTGCCACCAGCAGAGATATCGGACGGCGGTCCTACGAGCAGTACTTC

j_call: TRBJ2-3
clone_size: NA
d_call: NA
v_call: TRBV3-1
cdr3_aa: CASSDRLERQYF
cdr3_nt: TGTGCCAGCAGCGACAGACTAGAGAGGCAGTATTTT

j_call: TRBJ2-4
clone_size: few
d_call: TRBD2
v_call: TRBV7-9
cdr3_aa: CASSLTSGGEEEQYF
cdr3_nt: TGTGCCAGCAGCTTGACTAGCGGGGGGGAAGAGGAGCAGTACTTC

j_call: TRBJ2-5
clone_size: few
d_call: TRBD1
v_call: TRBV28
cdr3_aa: CASSSPRDRGWETQYF
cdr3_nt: TGTGCCAGCAGTTCCCCCCGGGACAGGGGTTGGGAGACCCAGTACTTC

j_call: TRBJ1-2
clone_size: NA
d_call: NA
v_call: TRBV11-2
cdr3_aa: CASSLEFSTANYGYTF
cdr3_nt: TGTGCCAGCAGCTTAGAGTTTTCCACAGCTAACTATGGCTACACCTTC

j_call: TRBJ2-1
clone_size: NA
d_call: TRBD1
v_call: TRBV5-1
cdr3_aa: CASSRGQVYQETQFF
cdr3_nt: TGCGCCAGCAGCAGGGGACAGGTATACCAAGAGACCCAGTTCTTC

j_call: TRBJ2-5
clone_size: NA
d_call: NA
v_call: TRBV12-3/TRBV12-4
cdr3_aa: CASSSVVQVTQYF
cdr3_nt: TGTGCCAGCAGTTCCGTGGTTCAAGTGACCCAGTACTTC

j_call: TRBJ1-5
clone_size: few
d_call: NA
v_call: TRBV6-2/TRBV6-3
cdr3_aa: CASRSGSTSNQPQHF
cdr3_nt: TGTGCCAGCAGATCGGGGAGTACTAGCAATCAGCCCCAGCATTTT

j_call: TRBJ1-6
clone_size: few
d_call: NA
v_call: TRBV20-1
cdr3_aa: CSARDRGGLGSPLHF
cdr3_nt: TGCAGTGCTAGAGATAGGGGGGGTCTGGGATCACCCCTCCACTTT

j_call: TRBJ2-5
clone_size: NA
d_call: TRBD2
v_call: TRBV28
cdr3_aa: CAGSLTGTTQETQYF
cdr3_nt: TGTGCCGGCAGTTTAACGGGGACTACCCAAGAGACCCAGTACTTC

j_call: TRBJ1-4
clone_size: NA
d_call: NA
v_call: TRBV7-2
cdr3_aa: CASQTQDRPNEKLFF
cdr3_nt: TGTGCCAGCCAGACCCAGGACAGACCAAATGAAAAACTGTTTTTT

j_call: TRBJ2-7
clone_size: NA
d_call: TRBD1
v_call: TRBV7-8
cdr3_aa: CASSLRDRGPPTEQYF
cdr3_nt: TGTGCCAGCAGCCTCCGCGACAGGGGTCCTCCGACCGAGCAGTACTTC

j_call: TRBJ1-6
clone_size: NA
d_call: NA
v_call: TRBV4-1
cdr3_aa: CVSSGDGSSYNSPLHF
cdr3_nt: TGCGTCAGCAGCGGTGACGGTAGCTCCTATAATTCACCCCTCCACTTT

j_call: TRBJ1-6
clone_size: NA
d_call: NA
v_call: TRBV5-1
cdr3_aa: CASSIDSTSPLHF
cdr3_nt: TGCGCCAGCAGCATAGACAGCACCTCACCCCTCCACTTT

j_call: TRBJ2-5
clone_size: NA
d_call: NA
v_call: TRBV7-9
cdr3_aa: CASSFGLTGGGRGSETQYF
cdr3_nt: TGTGCCAGCAGCTTCGGTCTAACGGGGGGCGGAAGGGGGTCAGAGACCCAGTACTTC

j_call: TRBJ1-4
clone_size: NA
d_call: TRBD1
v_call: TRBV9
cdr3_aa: CASSVGQGLGEKLFF
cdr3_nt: TGTGCCAGCAGCGTGGGACAGGGTCTGGGCGAAAAACTGTTTTTT

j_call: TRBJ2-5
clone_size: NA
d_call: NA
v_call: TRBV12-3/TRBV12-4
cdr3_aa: CASTFYREGETQYF
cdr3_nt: TGTGCCAGCACCTTTTACAGGGAAGGGGAGACCCAGTACTTC

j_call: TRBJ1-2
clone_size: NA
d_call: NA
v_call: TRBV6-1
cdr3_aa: CASSENPTAYGYTF
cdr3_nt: TGTGCCAGCAGTGAAAACCCGACCGCCTATGGCTACACCTTC

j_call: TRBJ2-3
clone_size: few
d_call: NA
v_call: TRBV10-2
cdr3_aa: CASSESGRAGTQYF
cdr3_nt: NA

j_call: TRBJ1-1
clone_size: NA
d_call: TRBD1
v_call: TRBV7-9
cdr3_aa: CASSSQAGTGSTEAFF
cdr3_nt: TGTGCCAGCAGTTCCCAAGCAGGGACAGGGAGCACTGAAGCTTTCTTT

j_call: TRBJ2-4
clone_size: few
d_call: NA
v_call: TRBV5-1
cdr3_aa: CASSSQGIQNIQYF
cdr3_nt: TGCGCCAGCAGCTCACAGGGAATTCAAAACATTCAGTACTTC

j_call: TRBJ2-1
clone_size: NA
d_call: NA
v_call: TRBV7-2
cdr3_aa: CASSGKIRNEQFF
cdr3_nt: TGTGCCAGCAGCGGTAAGATCCGAAATGAGCAGTTCTTC

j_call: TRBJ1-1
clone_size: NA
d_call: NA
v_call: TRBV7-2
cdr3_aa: CASSPLDRVNTEAFF
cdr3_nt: TGTGCCAGCAGCCCCTTAGACCGGGTCAACACTGAAGCTTTCTTT

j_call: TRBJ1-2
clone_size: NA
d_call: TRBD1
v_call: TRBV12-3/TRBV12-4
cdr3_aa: CASATGTGGLGYGYTF
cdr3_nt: TGTGCCAGCGCCACAGGGACAGGGGGTTTAGGCTATGGCTACACCTTC

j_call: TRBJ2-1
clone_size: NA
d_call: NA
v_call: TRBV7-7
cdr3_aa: CASSLGTRQETQFF
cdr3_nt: TGTGCTAGCAGCTTAGGCACACGGCAAGAGACCCAGTTCTTC

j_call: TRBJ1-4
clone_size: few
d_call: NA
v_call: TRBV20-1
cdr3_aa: CSAPRGEKLFF
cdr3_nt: TGCAGTGCGCCCCGTGGGGAAAAACTGTTTTTT

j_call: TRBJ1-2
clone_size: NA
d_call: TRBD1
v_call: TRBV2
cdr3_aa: CASVVMRTGSNYGYTF
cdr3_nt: TGTGCCAGCGTTGTGATGCGGACAGGATCTAACTATGGCTACACCTTC

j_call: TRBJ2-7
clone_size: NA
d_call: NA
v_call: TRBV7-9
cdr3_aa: CASSPPVSRSPLEQYF
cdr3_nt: TGTGCCAGCAGCCCCCCCGTGTCCCGATCCCCTCTCGAGCAGTACTTC

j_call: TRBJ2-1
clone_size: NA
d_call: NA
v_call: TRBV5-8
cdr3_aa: CASSFWQGSYNEQFF
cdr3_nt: TGTGCCAGCAGCTTCTGGCAGGGTTCCTACAATGAGCAGTTCTTC

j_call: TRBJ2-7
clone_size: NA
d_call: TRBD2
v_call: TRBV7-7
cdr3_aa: CASSRTSGDPYEQYF
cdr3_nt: TGTGCTAGCAGCAGGACTAGCGGGGATCCCTACGAGCAGTACTTC

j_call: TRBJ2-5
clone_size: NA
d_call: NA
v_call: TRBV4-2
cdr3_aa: CASSPKLANGETQYF
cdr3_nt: TGTGCCAGCAGCCCGAAGCTAGCGAACGGGGAGACCCAGTACTTC

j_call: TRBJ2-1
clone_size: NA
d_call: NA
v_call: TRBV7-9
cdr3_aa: CASSGQSLGRLGNEQFF
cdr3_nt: TGTGCCAGCAGCGGCCAGTCGTTGGGCAGGCTCGGCAATGAGCAGTTCTTC

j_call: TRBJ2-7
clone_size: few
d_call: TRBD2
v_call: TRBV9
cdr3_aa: CASSPRTSHYEQYF
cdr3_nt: TGTGCCAGCAGCCCCCGGACTAGTCACTACGAGCAGTACTTC

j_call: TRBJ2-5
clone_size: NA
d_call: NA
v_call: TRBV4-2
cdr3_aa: CASPLRGGETQYF
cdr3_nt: TGTGCCAGCCCCCTGCGGGGTGGAGAGACCCAGTACTTC

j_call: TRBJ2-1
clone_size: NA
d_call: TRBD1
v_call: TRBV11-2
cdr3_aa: CASSRGQGVLNEQFF
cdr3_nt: TGTGCCAGCAGCCGTGGACAGGGGGTACTTAATGAGCAGTTCTTC

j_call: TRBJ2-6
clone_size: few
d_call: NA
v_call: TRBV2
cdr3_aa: CASSEGGPGANVLTF
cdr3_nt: TGTGCCAGCAGTGAAGGGGGACCTGGGGCCAACGTCCTGACTTTC

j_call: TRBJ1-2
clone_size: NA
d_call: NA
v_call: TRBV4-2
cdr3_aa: CASSQAGRENYGYTF
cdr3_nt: TGTGCCAGCAGCCAAGCGGGGAGGGAAAACTATGGCTACACCTTC

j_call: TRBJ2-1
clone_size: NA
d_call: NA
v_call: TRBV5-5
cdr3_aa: CASSQYGSYNEQFF
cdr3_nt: TGTGCCAGCAGTCAATACGGGTCCTACAATGAGCAGTTCTTC

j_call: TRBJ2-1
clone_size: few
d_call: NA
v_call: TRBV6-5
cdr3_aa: CASSIRAGNEQFF
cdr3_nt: TGTGCCAGCAGTATACGGGCCGGGAATGAGCAGTTCTTC

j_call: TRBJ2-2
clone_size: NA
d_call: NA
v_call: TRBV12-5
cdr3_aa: CASGWGPPSTGELFF
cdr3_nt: TGTGCTAGTGGTTGGGGTCCCCCGAGCACCGGGGAGCTGTTTTTT

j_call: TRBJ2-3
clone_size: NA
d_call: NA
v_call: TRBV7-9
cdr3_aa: CASRIRGGRGGDTQYF
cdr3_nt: TGTGCCAGCAGGATAAGAGGCGGCAGGGGGGGAGATACGCAGTATTTT

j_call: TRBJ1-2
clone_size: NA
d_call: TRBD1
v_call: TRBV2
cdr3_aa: CASSQMTPGGVDGYTF
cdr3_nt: TGTGCCAGCAGTCAAATGACACCAGGGGGCGTGGATGGCTACACCTTC

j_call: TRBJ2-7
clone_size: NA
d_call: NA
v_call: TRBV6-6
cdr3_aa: CASSYQGDGQYF
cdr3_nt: TGTGCCAGCAGTTACCAGGGAGACGGGCAGTACTTC

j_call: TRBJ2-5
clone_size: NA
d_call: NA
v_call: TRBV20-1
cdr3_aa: CSAGAAWETQYF
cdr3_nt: TGCAGTGCGGGGGCCGCGTGGGAGACCCAGTACTTC

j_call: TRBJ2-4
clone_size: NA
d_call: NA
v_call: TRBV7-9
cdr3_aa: CANSLQGSRAKNIQYF
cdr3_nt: TGTGCCAACAGCTTGCAGGGGAGTAGGGCCAAAAACATTCAGTACTTC

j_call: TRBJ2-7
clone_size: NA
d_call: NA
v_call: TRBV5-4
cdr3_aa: CASRPDRTGEQYF
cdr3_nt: TGTGCCAGCAGGCCGGACCGAACAGGCGAGCAGTACTTC

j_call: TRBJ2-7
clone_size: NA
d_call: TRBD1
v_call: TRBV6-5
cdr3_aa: CASGYTSGGARREQYF
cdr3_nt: TGTGCCAGCGGTTACACTTCAGGGGGCGCGCGGCGGGAGCAGTACTTC

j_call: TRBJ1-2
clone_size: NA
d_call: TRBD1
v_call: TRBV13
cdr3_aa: CASSPPSGTGGLDGYTF
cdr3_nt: TGTGCCAGCAGCCCACCGTCGGGGACAGGGGGCTTGGATGGCTACACCTTC

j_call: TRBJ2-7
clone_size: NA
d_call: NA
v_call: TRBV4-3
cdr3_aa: CASSQDGPGDERYF
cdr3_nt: TGCGCCAGCAGCCAAGACGGCCCCGGGGACGAGCGGTACTTC

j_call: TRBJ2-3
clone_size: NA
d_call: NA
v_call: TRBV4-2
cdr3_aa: CASSQGDGADTQYF
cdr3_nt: TGTGCCAGCAGCCAAGGAGACGGAGCCGATACGCAGTATTTT

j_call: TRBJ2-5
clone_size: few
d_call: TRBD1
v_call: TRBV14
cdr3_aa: CASSRSGQGNRETQYF
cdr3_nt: TGTGCCAGCAGCCGATCGGGACAGGGGAATCGGGAGACCCAGTACTTC

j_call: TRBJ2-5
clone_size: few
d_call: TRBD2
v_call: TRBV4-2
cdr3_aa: CASSRGLGTSGDSETQYF
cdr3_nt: TGTGCCAGCAGCCGAGGTTTGGGGACTAGCGGAGACTCAGAGACCCAGTACTTC